This TCR beta chain was obtained from a study of technical replicates of blood from several donors. Assay: immunoSEQ multiplex PCR; the TCRdb copy retains only in-frame clones and omits some. The sample contains more than 90,000 clones, about 94% of which appear only once. The V gene's germline CDR1 is SGHRS and CDR2 YFSETQ. V was trimmed by 4 bases and J by 0 bases, leaving 14 bases between them. There are 16 residues in the CDR3. The source of this sequence is a human donor in good health. The chain couples TRBV5-1 to TRBJ1-5; a possible D gene is TRBD1 (5 bases). Material: T cells isolated from PBMCs. CDR3 sequence: CASSPMGGSSNQPQHF. The DNA for the CDR3 is TGCGCCAGCAGCCCGATGGGGGGTTCTAGCAATCAGCCCCAGCATTTT.